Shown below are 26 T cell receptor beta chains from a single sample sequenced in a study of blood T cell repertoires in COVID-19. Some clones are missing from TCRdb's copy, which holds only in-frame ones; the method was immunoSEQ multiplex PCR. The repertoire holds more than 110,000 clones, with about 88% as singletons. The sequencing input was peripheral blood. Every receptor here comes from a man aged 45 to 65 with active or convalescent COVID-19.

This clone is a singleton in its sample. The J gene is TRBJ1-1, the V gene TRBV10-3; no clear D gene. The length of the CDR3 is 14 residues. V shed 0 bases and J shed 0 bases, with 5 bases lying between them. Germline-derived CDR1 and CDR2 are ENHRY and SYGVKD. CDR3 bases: TGTGCCATCAGTGAGTCAGCTATGAACACTGAAGCTTTCTTT. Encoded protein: CAISESAMNTEAFF.

CDR3 region: CASSQGGPRQGESSGYTF. The CDR3 nucleotides read TGTGCCAGCAGCCAAGGGGGCCCGAGACAGGGGGAGAGTAGTGGCTACACCTTC. The V gene is TRBV3-1 (or the pseudogene TRBV3-2), the J gene TRBJ1-2; 9 bases fit TRBD1. V was pared by 1 base and J by 7 bases, with 16 bases of the junction left unmatched. The germline gives CDR1 LGHDT, CDR2 YNNKEL (reference sequence). The CDR3 has 18 amino acids.

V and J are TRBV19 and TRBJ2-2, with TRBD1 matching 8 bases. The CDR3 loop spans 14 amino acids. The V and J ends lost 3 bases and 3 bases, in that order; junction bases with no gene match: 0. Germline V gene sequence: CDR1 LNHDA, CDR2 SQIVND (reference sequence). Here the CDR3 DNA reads TGTGCCAGTAGTATGGGACAGGACACCGGGGAGCTGTTTTTT. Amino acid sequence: CASSMGQDTGELFF.

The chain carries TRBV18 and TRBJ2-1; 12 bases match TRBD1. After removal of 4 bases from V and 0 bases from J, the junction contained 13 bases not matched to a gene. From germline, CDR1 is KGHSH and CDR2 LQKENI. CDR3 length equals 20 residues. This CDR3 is CASSRMGQGATTPSYNEQFF. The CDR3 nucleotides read TGTGCCAGCTCACGGATGGGACAGGGGGCCACTACCCCCTCCTACAATGAGCAGTTCTTC.

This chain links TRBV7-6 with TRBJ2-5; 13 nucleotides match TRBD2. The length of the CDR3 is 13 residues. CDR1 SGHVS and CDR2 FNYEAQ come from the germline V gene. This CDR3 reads CASGLAGVETQYF. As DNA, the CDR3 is TGTGCATCCGGACTAGCGGGAGTAGAGACCCAGTACTTC.

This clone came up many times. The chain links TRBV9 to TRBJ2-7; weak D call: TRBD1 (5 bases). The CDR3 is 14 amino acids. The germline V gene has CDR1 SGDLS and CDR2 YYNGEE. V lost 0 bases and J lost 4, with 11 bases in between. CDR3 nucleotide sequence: TGTGCCAGCAGCGTAGCGGACACTTTTTACGAGCAGTACTTC. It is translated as CASSVADTFYEQYF. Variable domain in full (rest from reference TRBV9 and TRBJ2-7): DSGVTQTPKHLITATGQRVTLRCSPRSGDLSVYWYQQSLDQGLQFLIQYYNGEERAKGNILERFSAQQFPDLHSELNLSSLELGDSALYFCASSVADTFYEQYFGPGTRLTVT.

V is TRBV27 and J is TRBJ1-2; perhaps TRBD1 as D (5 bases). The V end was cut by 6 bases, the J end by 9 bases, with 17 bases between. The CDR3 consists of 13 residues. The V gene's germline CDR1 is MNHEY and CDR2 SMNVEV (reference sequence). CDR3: CASSPRTPLSYTF. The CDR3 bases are TGTGCCAGCAGCCCACGGACACCCCTAAGCTACACCTTC.

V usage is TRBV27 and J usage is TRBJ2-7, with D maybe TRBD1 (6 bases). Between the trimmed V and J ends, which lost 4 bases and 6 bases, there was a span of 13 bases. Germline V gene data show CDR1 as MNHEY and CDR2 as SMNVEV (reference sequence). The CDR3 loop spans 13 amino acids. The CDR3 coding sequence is TGTGCCAGCAGTTGGGTAGGACAGTCCGAGCAGTACTTC. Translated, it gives CASSWVGQSEQYF.

The CDR3 protein is CASSSPWGADTQYF. In DNA form, the CDR3 reads TGTGCCAGCAGCTCCCCGTGGGGCGCAGATACGCAGTATTTT. This sequence joins TRBV11-2 and TRBJ2-3, with D possibly TRBD1 on 5 matching bases. Trimming removed 4 bases at V and 4 bases at J, with 12 bases between. From germline, CDR1 is SGHAT and CDR2 FQNNGV. The CDR3 loop spans 14 amino acids.

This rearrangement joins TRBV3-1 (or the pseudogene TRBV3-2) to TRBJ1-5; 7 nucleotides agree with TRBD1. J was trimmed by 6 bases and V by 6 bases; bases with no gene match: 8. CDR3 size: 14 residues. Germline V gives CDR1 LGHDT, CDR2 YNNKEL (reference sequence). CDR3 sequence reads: CASSQQGIAQPQHF. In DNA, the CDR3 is TGTGCCAGCAGTCAACAGGGGATAGCTCAGCCCCAGCATTTT.

The CDR3 spells CASSFAHGKGEQFF. CDR3 bases: TGTGCCAGCAGCTTCGCGCACGGGAAGGGTGAGCAGTTCTTC. V gene TRBV5-5 combines with J gene TRBJ2-1, with D possibly TRBD2 on 5 matching bases. Germline V CDR1 and CDR2: SGHKS, YYEKEE (reference sequence). The CDR3 has 14 amino acids. V gave up 2 bases and J gave up 9 bases, with 15 bases separating them. Full variable domain (rest looked up from reference TRBV5-5 and TRBJ2-1): DAGVTQSPTHLIKTRGQQVTLRCSPISGHKSVSWYQQVLGQGPQFIFQYYEKEERGRGNFPDRFSARQFPNYSSELNVNALLLGDSALYLCASSFAHGKGEQFFGPGTRLTVL.

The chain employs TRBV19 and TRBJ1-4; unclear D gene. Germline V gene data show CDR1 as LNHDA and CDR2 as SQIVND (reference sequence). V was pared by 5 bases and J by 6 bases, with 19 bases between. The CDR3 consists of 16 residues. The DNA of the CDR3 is TGTGCCAGTAGTGACCCCCGGGGAAGGAGCGATGAAAAACTGTTTTTT. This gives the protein CASSDPRGRSDEKLFF. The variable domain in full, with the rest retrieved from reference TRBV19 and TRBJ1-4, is DGGITQSPKYLFRKEGQNVTLSCEQNLNHDAMYWYRQDPGQGLRLIYYSQIVNDFQKGDIAEGYSVSREKKESFPLTVTSAQKNPTAFYLCASSDPRGRSDEKLFFGSGTQLSVL.

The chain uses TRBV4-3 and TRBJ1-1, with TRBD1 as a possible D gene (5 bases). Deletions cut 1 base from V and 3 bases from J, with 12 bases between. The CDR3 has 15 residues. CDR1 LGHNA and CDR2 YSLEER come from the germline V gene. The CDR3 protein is CASSQAPGSHTEAFF. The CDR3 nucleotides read TGCGCCAGCAGCCAAGCCCCAGGGTCGCACACTGAAGCTTTCTTT.

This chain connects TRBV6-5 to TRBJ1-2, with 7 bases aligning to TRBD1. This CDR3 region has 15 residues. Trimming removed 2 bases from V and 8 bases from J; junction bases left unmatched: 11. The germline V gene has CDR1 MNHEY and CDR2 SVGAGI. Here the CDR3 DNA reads TGTGCCAGCAGTTACAGCGTACAGGACAGGAAGGGCTACACCTTC. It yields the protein CASSYSVQDRKGYTF.

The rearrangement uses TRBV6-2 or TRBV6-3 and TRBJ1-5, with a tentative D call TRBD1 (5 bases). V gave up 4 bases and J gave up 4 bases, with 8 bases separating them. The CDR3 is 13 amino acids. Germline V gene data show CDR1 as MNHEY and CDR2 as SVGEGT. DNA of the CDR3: TGTGCCAGCAGTTGGGGCGAAAATCAGCCCCAGCATTTT. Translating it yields CASSWGENQPQHF.

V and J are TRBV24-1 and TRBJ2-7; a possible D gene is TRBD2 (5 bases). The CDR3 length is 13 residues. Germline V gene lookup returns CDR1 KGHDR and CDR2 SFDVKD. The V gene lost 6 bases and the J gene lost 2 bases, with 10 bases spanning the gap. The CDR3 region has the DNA TGTGCCACCAGTCTAGCTGGCCCCTACGAGCAGTACTTC. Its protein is CATSLAGPYEQYF.

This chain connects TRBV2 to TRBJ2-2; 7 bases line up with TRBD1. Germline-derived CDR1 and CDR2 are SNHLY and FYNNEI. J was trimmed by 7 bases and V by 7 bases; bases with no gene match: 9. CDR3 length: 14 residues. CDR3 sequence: CASNLDRIVGELFF. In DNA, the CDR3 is TGTGCCAGCAACCTGGACAGGATTGTCGGGGAGCTGTTTTTT. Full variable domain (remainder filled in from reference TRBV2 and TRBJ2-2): EPEVTQTPSHQVTQMGQEVILRCVPISNHLYFYWYRQILGQKVEFLVSFYNNEISEKSEIFDDQFSVERPDGSNFTLKIRSTKLEDSAMYFCASNLDRIVGELFFGEGSRLTVL.

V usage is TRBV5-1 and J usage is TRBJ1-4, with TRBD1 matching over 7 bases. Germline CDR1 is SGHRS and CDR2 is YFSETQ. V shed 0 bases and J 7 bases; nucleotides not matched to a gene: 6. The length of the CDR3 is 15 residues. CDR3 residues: CASSLAGTAGEKLFF. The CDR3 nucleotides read TGCGCCAGCAGCTTGGCTGGGACAGCGGGTGAAAAACTGTTTTTT.

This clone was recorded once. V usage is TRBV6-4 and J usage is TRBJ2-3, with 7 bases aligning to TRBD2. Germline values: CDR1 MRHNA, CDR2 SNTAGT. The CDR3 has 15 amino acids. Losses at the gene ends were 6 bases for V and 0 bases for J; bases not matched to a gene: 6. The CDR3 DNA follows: TGTGCCAGCAGCCTCTATAGCGGGAGCACAGATACGCAGTATTTT. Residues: CASSLYSGSTDTQYF.

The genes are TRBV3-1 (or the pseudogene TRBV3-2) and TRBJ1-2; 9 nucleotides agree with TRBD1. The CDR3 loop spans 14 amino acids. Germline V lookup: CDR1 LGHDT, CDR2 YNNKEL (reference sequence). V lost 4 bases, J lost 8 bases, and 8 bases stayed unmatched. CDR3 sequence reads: CASSPGQGVVGYTF. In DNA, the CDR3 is TGTGCCAGCAGCCCGGGACAGGGAGTCGTCGGCTACACCTTC.

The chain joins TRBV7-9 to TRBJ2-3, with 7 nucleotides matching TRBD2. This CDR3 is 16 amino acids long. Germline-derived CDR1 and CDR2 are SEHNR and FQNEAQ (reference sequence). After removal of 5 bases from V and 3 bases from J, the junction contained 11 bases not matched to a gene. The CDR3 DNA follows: TGTGCCAGCAGCCTATTAGTAGCGGGTTTTACAGATACGCAGTATTTT. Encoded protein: CASSLLVAGFTDTQYF.

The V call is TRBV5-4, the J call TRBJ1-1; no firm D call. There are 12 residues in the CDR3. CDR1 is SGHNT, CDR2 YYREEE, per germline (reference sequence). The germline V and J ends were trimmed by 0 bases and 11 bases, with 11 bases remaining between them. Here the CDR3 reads CASSLDGSGAFF. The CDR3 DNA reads TGTGCCAGCAGCTTGGATGGCAGCGGGGCTTTCTTT.

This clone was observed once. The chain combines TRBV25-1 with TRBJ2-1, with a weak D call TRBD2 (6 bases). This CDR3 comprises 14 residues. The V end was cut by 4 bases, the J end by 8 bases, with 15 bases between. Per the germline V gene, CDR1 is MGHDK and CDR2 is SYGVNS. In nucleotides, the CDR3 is TGTGCCAGCAGTGGTTCAGGACTATGGCATGAGCAGTTCTTC. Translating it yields CASSGSGLWHEQFF.

The CDR3 sequence is CASSQAEGGGYGYTF. The CDR3, as DNA: TGTGCCAGCAGCCAAGCGGAGGGCGGCGGCTATGGCTACACCTTC. This sequence joins TRBV4-2 and TRBJ1-2, with D hard to call. Per the germline V gene, CDR1 is LGHNA and CDR2 is YNFKEQ. The germline V and J ends were trimmed by 1 base and 4 bases, with 13 bases remaining between them. The CDR3 has 15 amino acids.

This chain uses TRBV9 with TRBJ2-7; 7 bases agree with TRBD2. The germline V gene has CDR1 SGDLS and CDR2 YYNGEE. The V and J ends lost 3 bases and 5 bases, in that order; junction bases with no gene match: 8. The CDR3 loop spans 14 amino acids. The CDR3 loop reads CASSAQWGGNEQYF. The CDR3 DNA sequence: TGTGCCAGCAGCGCCCAGTGGGGGGGAAACGAGCAGTACTTC.

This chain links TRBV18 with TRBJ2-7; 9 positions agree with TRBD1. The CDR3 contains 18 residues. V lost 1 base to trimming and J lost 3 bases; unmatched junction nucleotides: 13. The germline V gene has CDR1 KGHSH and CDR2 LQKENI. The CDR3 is CASSPRTGANINGYEQYF. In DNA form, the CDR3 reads TGTGCCAGCTCACCACGGACAGGGGCGAATATTAACGGCTACGAGCAGTACTTC.